This is a list of T cell receptor beta chains from one sample in a study of cytomegalovirus exposure and HLA in healthy donors. Measured with immunoSEQ multiplex PCR; TCRdb has only the in-frame clones, and not every one. The sample includes about 120,000 clones, 80% seen only once; the top ten take 2% to 2.5%. Sequenced sample: PBMCs. All receptors come from a man younger than 45 in good health and CMV-seronegative. Both conserved end residues are part of each CDR3. The D gene is left open where the match is weak. Clone size appears in some rows only: once, few, many, or a class for an expanded clone.

D	V	J	size	DNA	CDR3
TRBD1	TRBV5-1	TRBJ1-1	NA	TGCGCCAGCAGCTCCCTGGGACAGGGGACGAACACTGAAGCTTTCTTT	CASSSLGQGTNTEAFF
NA	TRBV4-2	TRBJ2-7	NA	TGTGCCAGCAGCCAAGATCATTGGGCGGGGCCCATTCGCGAGCAGTACTTC	CASSQDHWAGPIREQYF
NA	TRBV7-2	TRBJ1-5	NA	TGTGCCAGCAGCTTAGGGGCGTTACAGCCCCAGCATTTT	CASSLGALQPQHF
TRBD1	TRBV7-2	TRBJ1-5	NA	TGTGCCAGCAGCTTAAGATCTACAGGGGGCTTAAGCAATCAGCCCCAGCATTTT	CASSLRSTGGLSNQPQHF
TRBD1	TRBV10-3	TRBJ2-7	few	TGTGCCATAGGGGGGACAGGGGCCTACGAGCAGTACTTC	CAIGGTGAYEQYF
NA	TRBV29-1	TRBJ1-1	NA	TGCAGCGCAGAGGAACAGGGGAACACTGAAGCTTTCTTT	CSAEEQGNTEAFF
NA	TRBV4-1	TRBJ2-5	NA	TGCGCCAGCAGCCCGCGGGGCCTCCAAGAGACCCAGTACTTC	CASSPRGLQETQYF
NA	TRBV6-1	TRBJ1-1	few	TGTGCCAGCAGTGAGGTAGGGGGCACTGAAGCTTTCTTT	CASSEVGGTEAFF
TRBD1	TRBV29-1	TRBJ2-2	once	TGCAGCGGGTGGGACAGGGAAATAACCGGGGAGCTGTTTTTT	CSGWDREITGELFF
NA	TRBV5-1	TRBJ2-2	NA	TGCGCCAGCAGCCCCGGGACTGCCTACACCGGGGAGCTGTTTTTT	CASSPGTAYTGELFF
NA	TRBV9	TRBJ2-3	few	TGTGCCAGCAACCCATCGGGTAGCGCCCGCACAGATACGCAGTATTTT	CASNPSGSARTDTQYF
NA	TRBV7-2	TRBJ2-7	NA	TGTGCCAGCAGCTTAGTCCAGGGTTCTCTTAACGAGCAGTACTTC	CASSLVQGSLNEQYF
NA	TRBV6-1	TRBJ2-7	NA	TGTGCCAGCAGCCGGGTCACCGGAATGGAGCAGTACTTC	CASSRVTGMEQYF
NA	TRBV7-9	TRBJ2-7	few	TGTGCCAGCAGCTTAGCGCACCCAGGGATCCGAAGCTACGAGCAGTACTTC	CASSLAHPGIRSYEQYF
TRBD1	TRBV6-5	TRBJ1-6	NA	TGTGCCAGCAGTTTCCAAGACAGGGGGAATTCACCCCTCCACTTT	CASSFQDRGNSPLHF
TRBD1	TRBV15	TRBJ1-5	few	TGTGCCACCAGCACACGGAAAACCCGGGACAGGTCCAAATTTAGCAATCAGCCCCAGCATTTT	CATSTRKTRDRSKFSNQPQHF
NA	TRBV5-1	TRBJ1-2	NA	TGCGCCAGCAGCTTCGGACAGAACTATGGCTACACCTTC	CASSFGQNYGYTF
TRBD1	TRBV5-1	TRBJ2-2	once	TGCGCCAGCAGCACAGGACAGGGGAACACCGGGGAGCTGTTTTTT	CASSTGQGNTGELFF
TRBD1	TRBV28	TRBJ1-5	NA	TGTGCCAGCAGGAGGGACAGGGGCAATCAGCCCCAGCATTTT	CASRRDRGNQPQHF
NA	TRBV4-3	TRBJ1-2	NA	TGCGCCAGCAGCCAAGAATTCGGACAGATCTTTATCTATGGCTACACCTTC	CASSQEFGQIFIYGYTF
NA	TRBV5-1	TRBJ2-2	NA	TGCGCCAGCAGCTTGTATAGCGGCTATACGAACACCGGGGAGCTGTTTTTT	CASSLYSGYTNTGELFF
NA	TRBV10-3	TRBJ1-2	NA	TGTGCCATCACTGGACAGTGGGACTATGGCTACACCTTC	CAITGQWDYGYTF
TRBD2	TRBV6-1	TRBJ2-1	NA	TGTGCCAGCAGTGTCGACGGCGGGGGGGCCGTAGATGAGCAGTTCTTC	CASSVDGGGAVDEQFF
TRBD2	TRBV5-1	TRBJ2-5	NA	TGCGCCAGCAGCCGGGGACTAGCGGGGGCCTTGGAAGAGACCCAGTACTTC	CASSRGLAGALEETQYF
TRBD2	TRBV4-3	TRBJ2-1	NA	TGCGCCAGCAGCCAACGGACTAGCGGGGGGGCCTTACACAATGAGCAGTTCTTC	CASSQRTSGGALHNEQFF
NA	TRBV9	TRBJ1-2	NA	TGTGCCAGCGCCGAAGGGTCCCAGGGCTCGCATGGCTACACCTTC	CASAEGSQGSHGYTF
NA	TRBV9	TRBJ1-6	NA	TGTGCCAGCAGCGTAGTGGGGGGGGAAGGATCACCCCTCCACTTT	CASSVVGGEGSPLHF
NA	TRBV18	TRBJ2-3	few	TGTGCCAGCTCACCAAGGGGGAGCACAGATACGCAGTATTTT	CASSPRGSTDTQYF
NA	TRBV4-1	TRBJ2-3	NA	TGCGCCAGCAGCCAAGGAATCGTCGTAGTCACAGATACGCAGTATTTT	CASSQGIVVVTDTQYF
TRBD1	TRBV7-9	TRBJ2-3	NA	TGTGCCAGCAGCTTACTACAGGGGGAGGATACGCAGTATTTT	CASSLLQGEDTQYF
TRBD2	TRBV28	TRBJ2-4	NA	TGTGCCAGCAGTCCCGCGGGACTAGCGGGGGACAACAACATTCAGTACTTC	CASSPAGLAGDNNIQYF
NA	TRBV2	TRBJ2-6	NA	TGTGCCAGCAGCTGGGACTCATCTAGAGGGGCCAACGGCCTGACTTTC	CASSWDSSRGANGLTF
TRBD1	TRBV9	TRBJ2-1	NA	TGTGCCAGCAGCGTAGGGGACAGGCGAAGGTCCAATGAGCAGTTCTTC	CASSVGDRRRSNEQFF
TRBD1	TRBV6-5	TRBJ2-7	NA	TGTGCCAGCAGTTACTTCCTGGACAGGGGGTACGAGCAGTACTTC	CASSYFLDRGYEQYF
NA	TRBV18	TRBJ2-5	NA	TGTGCCAGCTCACCACCAGGGAGCGAAGAGACCCAGTACTTC	CASSPPGSEETQYF
NA	TRBV15	TRBJ2-7	NA	TGTGCCACCAGCACTCCCGGGAGACCGGCCTACGAGCAGTACTTC	CATSTPGRPAYEQYF
TRBD2	TRBV4-1	TRBJ2-4	NA	TGCGCCAGCAGCCAAGGGCCAGCGGGGGCTCAGCAGGTTGGAAACATTCAGTACTTC	CASSQGPAGAQQVGNIQYF
NA	TRBV5-1	TRBJ2-5	NA	TGCGCCAGCACCCCGGACAGGGACTACCTAGAGACCCAGTACTTC	CASTPDRDYLETQYF
TRBD1	TRBV27	TRBJ2-7	NA	TGTGCCAGCAGTCCGAGAACCGGGACAGGGTCCTACGAGCAGTACTTC	CASSPRTGTGSYEQYF
TRBD2	TRBV5-4	TRBJ2-5	NA	TGTGCCAGCAGCTTACTTCCTAGCGGAGAGACCCAGTACTTC	CASSLLPSGETQYF
TRBD1	TRBV30	TRBJ2-6	NA	TGTGCCTGGAGTCGCCGGGACAGGGCACTGTCTGGGGCCAACGTCCTGACTTTC	CAWSRRDRALSGANVLTF
NA	TRBV7-7	TRBJ2-3	NA	TGTGCCAGCAGCTTCGGGGAGGCAGATACGCAGTATTTT	CASSFGEADTQYF
TRBD1	TRBV27	TRBJ1-5	NA	TGTGCCAGCAGCGCTAGACAGGGGAGTCAGCCCCAGCATTTT	CASSARQGSQPQHF
TRBD2	TRBV5-1	TRBJ2-7	NA	TGCGCCAGCAGCTCCTCTGAGGGGCGGGGGGGCGAAGAGCAGTACTTC	CASSSSEGRGGEEQYF
TRBD2	TRBV9	TRBJ2-3	NA	TGTGCCAGCAGCGAGGGAGCGGGACTAGCGGGGGGGATCAGCACAGATACGCAGTATTTT	CASSEGAGLAGGISTDTQYF
NA	TRBV10-2	TRBJ1-2	NA	TGCGCCAGCAGTGAGTCCGTCAGGGACTATGGCTACACCTTC	CASSESVRDYGYTF
NA	TRBV11-2	TRBJ2-6	NA	TGTGCCAGCAGCTTGACAGGAGGTGGGGCCAACGTCCTGACTTTC	CASSLTGGGANVLTF
TRBD1	TRBV2	TRBJ1-5	once	TGTGCCAGCACCACCTCGACAGGGGTGGGTCAGCCCCAGCATTTT	CASTTSTGVGQPQHF
NA	TRBV30	TRBJ1-4	few	TGTGCCTGGAGTGTTCGAGGGGGTGAAAAACTGTTTTTT	CAWSVRGGEKLFF
NA	TRBV9	TRBJ1-4	NA	TGTGCCAGCAGCGCGACAGCTAAAAATGAAAAACTGTTTTTT	CASSATAKNEKLFF
NA	TRBV28	TRBJ2-4	NA	TGTGCCAGCAGCTCTCTTAGGCGAGGGCTAGCCAAAAACATTCAGTACTTC	CASSSLRRGLAKNIQYF
NA	TRBV5-1	TRBJ1-1	NA	TGCGCCAGCAGCTTTTTAACAGACACTGAAGCTTTCTTT	CASSFLTDTEAFF
TRBD1	TRBV27	TRBJ1-2	NA	TGTGCCAGCAGTTTTGAGGGGGCAGTGGTAGGTGGCTACACCTTC	CASSFEGAVVGGYTF